This T cell receptor beta chain was retrieved from a study of neurological immune-mediated disorders. Regarding the study as a whole: Private repertoires in all groups were suggested by the absence of shared CDR3 amino acid sequences among expanded clones across subjects. The most TCR clonal expansion was seen in HTLV-1-associated myelopathy, whereas the least was seen in multiple sclerosis, below the level in healthy controls.

This clonotype was seen at least ten times. Its specificity is unknown. It was by 5'RACE with 10-nucleotide random UMIs that the cDNA was made. Sequencing runs each yielded over 200 million TCR-beta sequences from 15-18 subjects. One entry per CDR3 protein results from TCRdb running MiXCR on the 5' RACE reads. The profile shows roughly 61,000 distinct CDR3 sequences, roughly 10% of them singletons. This CDR3 region has 15 residues. V was shortened by 6 bases and J by 2 bases, with 16 bases between the two germline ends. Germline loops: CDR1 MNHEY, CDR2 SVGAGI. Indicated time point: longitudinal time-point 1 (baseline).

The sequence was collected from a male donor with HTLV-1-associated myelopathy (HAM/TSP). The rearrangement links TRBV6-5 to TRBJ1-2, with D unclear. The sequenced sample consisted of PBMCs. CDR3 sequence (DNA): TGTGCCAGCAGCCGCGGCAGGACGGAGAACTATGGCTACACCTTC. As protein: CASSRGRTENYGYTF.